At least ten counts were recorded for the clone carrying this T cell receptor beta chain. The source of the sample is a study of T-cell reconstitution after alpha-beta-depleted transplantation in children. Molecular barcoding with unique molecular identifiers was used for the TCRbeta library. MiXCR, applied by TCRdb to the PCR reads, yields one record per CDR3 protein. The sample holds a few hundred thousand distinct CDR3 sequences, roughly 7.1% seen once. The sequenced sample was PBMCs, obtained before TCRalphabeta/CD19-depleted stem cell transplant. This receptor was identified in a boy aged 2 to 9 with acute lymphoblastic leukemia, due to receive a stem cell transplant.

DNA of the CDR3: TGTGCCAGCAGCTTGAGCTGGGACAATGAGCAGTTCTTC. Protein: CASSLSWDNEQFF. The chain is built from TRBV7-6 and TRBJ2-1; no definite D call. V lost 3 bases and J 5 bases, leaving 8 bases between the germline ends. There are 13 residues in the CDR3. Germline V lookup: CDR1 SGHVS, CDR2 FNYEAQ.